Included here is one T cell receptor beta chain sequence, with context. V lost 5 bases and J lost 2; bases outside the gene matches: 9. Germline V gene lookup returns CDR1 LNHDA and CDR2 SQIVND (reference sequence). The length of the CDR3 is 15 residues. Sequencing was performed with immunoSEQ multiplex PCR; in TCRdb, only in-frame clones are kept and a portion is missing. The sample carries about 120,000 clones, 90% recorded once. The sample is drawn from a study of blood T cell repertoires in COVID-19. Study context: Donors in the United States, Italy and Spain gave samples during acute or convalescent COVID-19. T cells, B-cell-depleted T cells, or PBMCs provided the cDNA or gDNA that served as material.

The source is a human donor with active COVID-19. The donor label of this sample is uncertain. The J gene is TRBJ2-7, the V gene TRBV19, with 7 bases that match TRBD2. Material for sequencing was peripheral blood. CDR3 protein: CASSGRLAGPYEQYF. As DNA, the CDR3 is TGTGCCAGTAGTGGGAGACTAGCCGGGCCCTACGAGCAGTACTTC.